The TCR beta chain under discussion was sequenced for a study of blood T cell repertoires in COVID-19. Study in general: Some COVID-19 samples were acute and others convalescent; all came from the United States, Italy and Spain.

As handled by the study authors: It was from reference gene primer amplification that nucleated cell counts were estimated. Profiling relied on immunoSEQ multiplex PCR, and the TCRdb table lists in-frame clones only, not all of them. That table supplies the V and J calls and clone size; D and trimming were determined from the DNA. The sample consists of 250,000 to 350,000 clones, 90% of them appearing once. Each participant's cohort was designated according to participant-reported clinical history. Germline loops: CDR1 MNHEY, CDR2 SVGAGI. This CDR3 contains 12 residues. J lost 8 bases, V lost 6 bases, and 2 bases had no gene match.

The receptor was derived from a man aged 60 to 69 who had recovered from COVID-19. The genes are TRBV6-5 and TRBJ2-2; 8 nucleotides line up with TRBD2. The sequenced material came from PBMCs or T cells enriched from blood (not recorded which). CDR3 region: CASRIAGGELFF. The CDR3 DNA is TGTGCCAGCAGAATAGCGGGAGGGGAGCTGTTTTTT.